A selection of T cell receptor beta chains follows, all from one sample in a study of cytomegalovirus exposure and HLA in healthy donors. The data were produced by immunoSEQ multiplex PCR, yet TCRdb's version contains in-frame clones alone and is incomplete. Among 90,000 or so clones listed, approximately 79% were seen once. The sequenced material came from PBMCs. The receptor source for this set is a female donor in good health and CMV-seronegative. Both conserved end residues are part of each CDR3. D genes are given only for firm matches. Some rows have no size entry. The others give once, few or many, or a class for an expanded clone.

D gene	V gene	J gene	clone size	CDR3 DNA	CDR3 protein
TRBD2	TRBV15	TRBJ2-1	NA	TGTGCCACCCGCGAGGGAGCGGGAGGGCCGAGTAATGAGCAGTTCTTC	CATREGAGGPSNEQFF
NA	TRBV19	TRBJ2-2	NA	TGTGCCAGTAGGAAGACAGGGAACACCGGGGAGCTGTTTTTT	CASRKTGNTGELFF
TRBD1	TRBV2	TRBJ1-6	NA	TGTGCCAGCAGGACGACAGGGAACAATTCACCCCTCCACTTT	CASRTTGNNSPLHF
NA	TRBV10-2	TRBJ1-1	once	TGCGCCAGCAGTGAGTCAAGGGGGTTGAACACTGAAGCTTTCTTT	CASSESRGLNTEAFF
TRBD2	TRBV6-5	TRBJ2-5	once	TGTGCCAGCAGTCCGGGACTAGAAAAAGAGACCCAGTACTTC	CASSPGLEKETQYF
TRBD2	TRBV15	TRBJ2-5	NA	TGTGCCACCAGCAGAGTTAGCGGGAGCCAAGAGACCCAGTACTTC	CATSRVSGSQETQYF
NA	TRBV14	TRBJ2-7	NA	TGTGCCAGCAGCCAAGGAAACTTGCAGTACTTC	CASSQGNLQYF
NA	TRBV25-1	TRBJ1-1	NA	TGTGCCAGCAGACCCGAGGAGGTGAACACTGAAGCTTTCTTT	CASRPEEVNTEAFF
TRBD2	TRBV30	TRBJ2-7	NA	TGTGCCTCCCGGACTAGCGGCACCTACGAGCAGTACTTC	CASRTSGTYEQYF
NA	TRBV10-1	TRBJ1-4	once	TGCGCCAGCAGTGAGGAAGGGGCGGATGAAAAACTGTTTTTT	CASSEEGADEKLFF
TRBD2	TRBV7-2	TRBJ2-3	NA	TGTGCCAGCAGCTTAGAAGCGGGAGGGCCCGGCACAGATACGCAGTATTTT	CASSLEAGGPGTDTQYF
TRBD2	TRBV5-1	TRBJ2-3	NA	TGCGCCAGCAGCTTTTTTGGCGCGGGAGGACGGGGAGATACGCAGTATTTT	CASSFFGAGGRGDTQYF
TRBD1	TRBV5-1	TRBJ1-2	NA	TGCGCCAGCAGCTTAGCCGGACAGGCAAAATTACTAATCTATGGCTACACCTTC	CASSLAGQAKLLIYGYTF
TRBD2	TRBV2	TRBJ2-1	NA	TGTGCCAGCAGTGAAGCGTTACTAGCGGGGGGAGGCAATGAGCAGTTCTTC	CASSEALLAGGGNEQFF
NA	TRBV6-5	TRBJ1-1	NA	TGTGCCAGCATCATCCCGGGACAGAACACTGAAGCTTTCTTT	CASIIPGQNTEAFF
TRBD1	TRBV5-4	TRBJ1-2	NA	TGTGCCAGCAGCTTGGATCGTACAGGGGCCTATGGCTACACCTTC	CASSLDRTGAYGYTF
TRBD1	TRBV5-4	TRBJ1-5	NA	TGTGCCACGGGACGGCAGGGGGCTGAGCAGCCCCAGCATTTT	CATGRQGAEQPQHF